These T cell receptor beta chains were read from a single sample in a study of T cell responses to AZD1222 COVID-19 vaccine. Sequencing used immunoSEQ multiplex PCR; TCRdb keeps in-frame clones, though not all of them. The table has around 160,000 clones, just over 90% seen once. The sequences come from peripheral blood, collected 28 days after the second AZD1222 dose. These receptors all stem from an adult who received the AZD1222 COVID-19 vaccine. Both conserved end residues are part of each CDR3.

J,V,CDR3
TRBJ1-6,TRBV20-1,CSASRDGGGSPLHF
TRBJ2-2,TRBV5-4,CASSPGGVNTGELFF
TRBJ1-3,TRBV5-5,CASSLSPSNSGNTIYF
TRBJ1-4,TRBV7-2,CASSDLFGLNEKLFF
TRBJ2-7,TRBV27,CASSGPDLTSGRLYEQYF
TRBJ2-1,TRBV6-1,CASSEGTISYNEQFF
TRBJ2-3,TRBV4-3,CASSQESGARARVVTYTQYF
TRBJ2-2,TRBV2,CASSEVTGNTGELFF
TRBJ2-3,TRBV6-4,CASGLGASTDTQYF
TRBJ2-1,TRBV18,CASSTTSVEQFF
TRBJ1-4,TRBV4-2,CASSHGKGAGQGNEKLFF
TRBJ1-6,TRBV12-3/TRBV12-4,CASSRQGVSPLHF
TRBJ1-1,TRBV19,CASSILLMNTEAFF
TRBJ1-2,TRBV6-5,CASSYSAGGQAATF
TRBJ1-2,TRBV6-1,CASSEMAEGVDGYTF
TRBJ2-7,TRBV18,CASSIGPSGSYEQYF
TRBJ2-7,TRBV7-8,CASSLGGRGSYEQYF
TRBJ1-3,TRBV3-1/TRBV3-2,CASSQEEKFHQGTSF
TRBJ1-1,TRBV30,CAWSRSWGTEAFF
TRBJ2-7,TRBV7-9,CASSLVGASYEQYF
TRBJ1-1,TRBV10-1,CASSASLNTEAFF
TRBJ1-4,TRBV7-9,CASTPDREEKLFF
TRBJ1-6,TRBV13,CASSLGLPDSYNSPLHF
TRBJ2-5,TRBV7-8,CASSSLGLAGDPRETQYF
TRBJ1-5,TRBV10-1,CASSEEAGHSNQPQHF
TRBJ2-3,TRBV15,CATSSLYTDTQYF
TRBJ1-1,TRBV3-1/TRBV3-2,CASSLIPRGPRGTEAFF
TRBJ2-7,TRBV28,CASSTLTGANSYEQYF
TRBJ1-6,TRBV3-1/TRBV3-2,CASSQTGANSPLHF
TRBJ2-6,TRBV28,CASRQGAGANVLTF
TRBJ1-5,TRBV28,CASSSSTGRQPQHF
TRBJ2-7,TRBV27,CASSFKLARSYEQYF
TRBJ2-1,TRBV11-2,CASSLAGPYNEQFF
TRBJ1-6,TRBV5-6,CASSAARDRRNHNSPLHF
TRBJ2-7,TRBV27,CARRPRRGYEQYF
TRBJ1-2,TRBV19,CASTHLADYGYTF
TRBJ2-7,TRBV24-1,CATSDPGLAGEQYF
TRBJ2-7,TRBV2,CASTRSGYEQYF
TRBJ1-3,TRBV9,CASSVDRLGLVTGNTIYF
TRBJ2-1,TRBV19,CASSSGLAAYRVANNEQFF
TRBJ1-2,TRBV6-5,CASSYEGSYNYGYTF